A selection of T cell receptor beta chains follows, all from one sample in a study of blood T cells in healthy people across ages. TCRdb independently ran MiXCR on the 5' RACE reads; one entry per CDR3 protein. The sample includes 800,000 or so distinct CDR3 sequences, around 25% of them seen just once. Separately, the same data were catalogued under a study of T cells of mothers and their children.

The source material was blood. These TCRs come from a boy younger than 18 in good health. CDR3s include the opening cysteine and the closing phenylalanine or tryptophan. Fields, in order: D gene, V gene, J gene, CDR3 protein. D genes are given only for firm matches.

>TRBD2|TRBV20-1|TRBJ2-1
CSATETRTSTNEQFF
>-|TRBV20-1|TRBJ2-4
CSASIGNIQYF
>-|TRBV29-1|TRBJ2-7
CSVEVGNSYEQYF
>-|TRBV3-1|TRBJ2-1
CASSQDRLAGNEQFF
>-|TRBV27|TRBJ2-3
CASSFVPSTDTQYF
>-|TRBV29-1|TRBJ1-2
CSVEGDPGGWAYGYTF
>TRBD2|TRBV29-1|TRBJ2-3
CSVGRSGSGSTDTQYF
>-|TRBV19|TRBJ1-1
CASSVGRVAFF
>-|TRBV28|TRBJ2-7
CASSPGLTSYEQYF
>TRBD1|TRBV12-3/TRBV12-4|TRBJ2-7
CASRFEQGIIYEQYF
>-|TRBV5-1|TRBJ2-5
CASSWGYQETQYF
>-|TRBV4-1|TRBJ1-1
CASSQAQLTFGAEAFF
>TRBD1|TRBV6-5|TRBJ1-1
CASGGQGTNTEAFF
>TRBD1|TRBV6-6|TRBJ2-7
CASRTGVGAYEQYF
>TRBD2|TRBV6-1|TRBJ2-7
CASSAGLAGTYEQYF
>-|TRBV20-1|TRBJ1-1
CSARTEAFF
>TRBD1|TRBV20-1|TRBJ2-7
CSAADREYEQYF
>-|TRBV29-1|TRBJ2-3
CSVGVGGTDTQYF
>-|TRBV29-1|TRBJ1-2
CSVLHDGSWGSDGYTF
>-|TRBV28|TRBJ2-7
CASSSHPYEQYF
>-|TRBV29-1|-
CSVGRDISYNEQFF
>-|TRBV6-2/TRBV6-3|TRBJ2-1
CASSPAPYEQFF
>TRBD2|TRBV5-6|TRBJ2-1
CASSFQAGGPFYNEQFF
>TRBD2|TRBV7-3|TRBJ2-1
CASSLTPLAGVSYNEQFF
>-|TRBV2|TRBJ1-3
CASSADRISGNTIYF
>-|TRBV20-1|TRBJ2-5
CSPLATSETQYF
>TRBD1|TRBV4-3|TRBJ2-5
CASSQDQTGGGETQYF
>-|TRBV18|-
CASSPEPYYYNEQFF
>TRBD2|TRBV29-1|TRBJ2-2
CSVDRGASGGGELFF
>-|TRBV28|TRBJ1-4
CASSLINLAPEEKLFF
>TRBD2|TRBV20-1|TRBJ2-3
CSARRTSEGTDTQYF
>-|TRBV12-3/TRBV12-4|TRBJ1-6
CASSRPLSSYNSPLHF
>-|TRBV4-3|TRBJ1-3
CASSQDRGPSGNTIYF
>-|TRBV6-5|TRBJ2-3
CASSGGRETDTQYF
>-|TRBV29-1|TRBJ2-1
CSVVGGTGSYNEQFF
>-|TRBV4-3|-
CASSQGFGTNEQYF
>TRBD1|TRBV28|TRBJ2-7
CASSYRDSSYEQYF
>TRBD1|TRBV3-1|TRBJ2-2
CASSQLEGRGLWNTGELFF
>TRBD2|TRBV7-2|TRBJ2-7
CASSRTSGGYEQYF
>-|TRBV3-1|TRBJ2-7
CASSPLQESYEQYF
>-|TRBV15|TRBJ2-7
CATSRGELGYEQYF
>-|TRBV11-2|TRBJ1-3
CASSLVPRGLSGNTIYF
>TRBD1|TRBV5-6|TRBJ1-4
CASSFGAGDRGGEKLFF
>TRBD1|TRBV10-3|TRBJ1-1
CATSGTPGTGPNTEAFF
>TRBD2|TRBV3-1|-
CASSHRRPSGEETQYF
>TRBD2|TRBV4-2|TRBJ2-5
CASSQGVGASGGRETQYF
>-|TRBV20-1|TRBJ2-3
CSAREPGKRDTQYF
>-|TRBV20-1|TRBJ1-2
CSARAGARGYTF
>-|TRBV18|TRBJ1-1
CASSPHPPDGSTEAFF
>-|TRBV28|TRBJ2-3
CASTDGRNWNTQYF
>TRBD2|TRBV2|TRBJ2-5
CASSSTSGRVETQYF
>-|TRBV12-3/TRBV12-4|TRBJ2-5
CASSRTALMEETQYF